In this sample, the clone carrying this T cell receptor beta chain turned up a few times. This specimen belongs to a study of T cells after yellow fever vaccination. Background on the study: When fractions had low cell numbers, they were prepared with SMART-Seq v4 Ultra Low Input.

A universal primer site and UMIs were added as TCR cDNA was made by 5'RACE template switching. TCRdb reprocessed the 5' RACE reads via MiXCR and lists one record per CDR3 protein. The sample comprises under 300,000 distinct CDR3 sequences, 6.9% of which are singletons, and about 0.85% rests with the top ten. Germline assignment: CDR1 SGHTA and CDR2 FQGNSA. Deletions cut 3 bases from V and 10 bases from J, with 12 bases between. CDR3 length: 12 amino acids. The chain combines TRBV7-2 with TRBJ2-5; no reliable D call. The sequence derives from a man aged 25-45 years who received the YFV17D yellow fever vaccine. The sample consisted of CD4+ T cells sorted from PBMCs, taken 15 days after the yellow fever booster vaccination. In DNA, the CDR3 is TGTGCCAGCAGCTTGAGTCGGAGCGTCCAGTACTTC. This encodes CASSLSRSVQYF. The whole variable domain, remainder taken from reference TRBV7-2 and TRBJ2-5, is GAGVSQSPSNKVTEKGKDVELRCDPISGHTALYWYRQSLGQGLEFLIYFQGNSAPDKSGLPSDRFSAERTGGSVSTLTIQRTQQEDSAVYLCASSLSRSVQYFGPGTRLLVL.